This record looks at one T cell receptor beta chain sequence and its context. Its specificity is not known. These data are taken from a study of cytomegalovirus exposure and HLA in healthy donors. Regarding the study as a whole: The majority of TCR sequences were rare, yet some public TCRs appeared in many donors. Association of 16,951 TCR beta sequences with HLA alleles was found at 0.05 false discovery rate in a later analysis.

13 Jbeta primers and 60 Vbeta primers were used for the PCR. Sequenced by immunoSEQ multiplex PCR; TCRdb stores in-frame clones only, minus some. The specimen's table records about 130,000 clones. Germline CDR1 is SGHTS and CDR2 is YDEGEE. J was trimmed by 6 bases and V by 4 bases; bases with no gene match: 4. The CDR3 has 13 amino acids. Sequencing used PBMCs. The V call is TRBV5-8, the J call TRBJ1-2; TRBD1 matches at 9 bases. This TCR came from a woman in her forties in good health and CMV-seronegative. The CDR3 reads CASSATGGDGYTF. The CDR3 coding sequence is TGTGCCAGCAGCGCAACAGGGGGCGATGGCTACACCTTC.